The 7 T cell receptor beta chains below all came from one sample that was sequenced in a study of T cell repertoires in cytomegalovirus infection (dated by TCRdb to 2018 to 2020). The sample's treatment or condition, from its label and the paper: in vitro stimulation with specific CMV peptide epitopes to enrich CMV-specific T cells. Sequencer: Illumina HiSeq 1500. Clones were called with MiXCR by TCRdb after fastp trimmed the public reads at Q25, and only in-frame beta chains were retained. Each entry is one CDR3 protein sequence, shown with its most common DNA and genes. The sample profile shows around 900,000 distinct CDR3 sequences; less than 35% of them were found once. The top ten clonotypes cover around 15% of the sample. What these receptors recognize is not known. The material was cultured CD8+ T cells from PBMCs, obtained from culture after CMV antigen stimulation. These receptor sequences come from a human donor in good health (CMV status not recorded). Some clones in this sample may be carry-over from other donors' samples.

The chain employs TRBV6-1 and TRBJ2-4; the match to TRBD1 covers 9 bases. The CDR3 extends over 16 amino acids. The germline CDR1 and CDR2 sequences are MNHNS and SASEGT. V shed 2 bases, J shed 1 base, and the junction held 3 bases outside the gene matches. The CDR3 is CASSETQGAAKNIQYF. CDR3 DNA: TGTGCCAGCAGTGAAACACAGGGGGCGGCCAAAAACATTCAGTACTTC.

The V gene is TRBV12-3 or TRBV12-4, the J gene TRBJ2-1, with D possibly matching TRBD2 (7 bases). The CDR3 runs to 14 residues. V was pared by 8 bases and J by 8 bases, with 19 bases between. DNA of the CDR3: TGTGCCAGCGGCACACAGGGCCGGGGGGATGAGCAGTTCTTC. It translates to CASGTQGRGDEQFF.

V usage is TRBV28 and J usage is TRBJ1-1, with 7 bases matching TRBD1. Losses at the gene ends were 5 bases for V and 1 base for J; bases not matched to a gene: 13. In germline, CDR1 is MDHEN, CDR2 SYDVKM. CDR3 length: 17 amino acids. The CDR3 sequence is CASSPLTGPPANTEAFF. CDR3 DNA: TGTGCCAGCAGTCCTTTGACAGGGCCTCCTGCGAACACTGAAGCTTTCTTT.

This clonotype came up once. The chain combines TRBV5-5 with TRBJ2-1, with D possibly called TRBD1 or TRBD2 (5 bases each). The CDR3 totals 15 residues. V lost 0 bases and J 7 bases, leaving 14 bases between the germline ends. From germline, CDR1 is SGHKS and CDR2 YYEKEE (reference sequence). CDR3 sequence reads: CASSLDKGSNNEQFF. CDR3 bases: TGTGCCAGCAGCTTGGACAAGGGGAGTAATAATGAGCAGTTCTTC.

This clonotype was counted only a few times. The chain uses TRBV6-5 and TRBJ1-4, with TRBD1 as a possible D gene (6 bases). This CDR3 comprises 15 residues. Between the trimmed V and J ends, which lost 7 bases and 5 bases, there was a span of 17 bases. The germline V gene encodes CDR1 MNHEY and CDR2 SVGAGI. CDR3 DNA: TGTGCCAGCACCCCCAGGGGAAGCGCAAATGAAAAACTGTTTTTT. Its protein product is CASTPRGSANEKLFF.

Only a few counts were recorded for this clonotype. The rearrangement uses TRBV4-3 and TRBJ1-3; D ambiguous. CDR1 and CDR2 (germline): LGHNA, YSLEER. The CDR3 is 16 amino acids. V was clipped by 0 bases and J by 0 bases, with 9 bases between them. The CDR3 spells CASSQDGAGSGNTIYF. Here the CDR3 DNA reads TGCGCCAGCAGCCAAGATGGAGCAGGCTCTGGAAACACCATATATTTT.

This clonotype was seen a few times. V gene TRBV7-6 combines with J gene TRBJ1-6; no clear D. CDR1 is SGHVS and CDR2 is FNYEAQ in the germline V gene. The CDR3 is 12 amino acids. Trimming cost V 6 bases and J 14 bases, with 14 bases left between them. The CDR3 protein is CASSNGPPALHF. CDR3 DNA sequence: TGTGCCAGCAGTAATGGCCCGCCGGCCCTCCACTTT.